This TCR beta chain was found in a study of cytomegalovirus exposure and HLA in healthy donors. PCR amplification relied on 60 Vbeta primers (plus 13 Jbeta primers). This table comes from immunoSEQ multiplex PCR, and its TCRdb copy is limited to in-frame clones, with some not included. The sample has 150,000 to 200,000 clones; more than 80% are singletons. V shed 4 bases and J 5 bases; nucleotides not matched to a gene: 8. From germline, CDR1 is SGHNT and CDR2 YYREEE (reference sequence). CDR3 size: 15 residues. Donors likely had unrecorded immune exposures despite being nominally healthy when sampled.

What was sequenced was PBMCs. The source is a woman between 50 and 59 years old in good health and CMV-seropositive. The V gene is TRBV5-4, the J gene TRBJ2-1, with 8 bases that match TRBD2. The CDR3 loop reads CASSRAGLENNEQFF. CDR3 DNA: TGTGCCAGCAGCCGGGCGGGACTAGAGAACAATGAGCAGTTCTTC.